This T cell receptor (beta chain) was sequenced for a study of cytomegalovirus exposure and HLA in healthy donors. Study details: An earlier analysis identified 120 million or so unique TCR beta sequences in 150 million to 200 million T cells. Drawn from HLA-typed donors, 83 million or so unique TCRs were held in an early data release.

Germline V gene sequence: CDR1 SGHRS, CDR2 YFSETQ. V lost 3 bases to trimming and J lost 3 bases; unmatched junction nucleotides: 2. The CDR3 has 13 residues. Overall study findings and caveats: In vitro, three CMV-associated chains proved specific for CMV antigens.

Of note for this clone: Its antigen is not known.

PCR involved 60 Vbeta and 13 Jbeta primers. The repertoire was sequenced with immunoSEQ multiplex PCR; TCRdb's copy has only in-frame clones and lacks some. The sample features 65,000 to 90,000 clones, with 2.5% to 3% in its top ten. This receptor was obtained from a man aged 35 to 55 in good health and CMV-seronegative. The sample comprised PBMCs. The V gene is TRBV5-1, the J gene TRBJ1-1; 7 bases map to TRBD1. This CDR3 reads CASSYGQDTEAFF. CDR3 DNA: TGCGCCAGCAGCTATGGACAGGACACTGAAGCTTTCTTT.